This is a list of T cell receptor beta chains from one sample in a study of response to subunit inactivated influenza vaccine. TCRdb reanalysed the RT-PCR reads using MiXCR and keeps one entry per CDR3 protein. The repertoire consists of hundreds of thousands of distinct CDR3 sequences, with 15% to 19% occurring once and the leading ten covering about 9.9%. The sequences come from PBMCs from blood, collected about 13 days after vaccination. Receptor source: a man aged 45-65 years who received an inactivated influenza vaccine. Each CDR3 is given with its conserved first and last residue. D genes are given only for firm matches. Part of the rows lack a size; the others show once, few, many or a class for expanded clones.

j_gene: TRBJ2-3; v_gene: TRBV9; abundance: few; len: 14; d_gene: TRBD1; CDR3aa: CASSPDRVQDTQYF; CDR3nt: TGTGCCAGCAGTCCTGACAGGGTCCAAGATACGCAGTATTTT
j_gene: TRBJ2-5; v_gene: TRBV24-1; abundance: -; len: 13; d_gene: TRBD1; CDR3aa: CATRQGAWETQYF; CDR3nt: TGTGCCACAAGACAGGGGGCTTGGGAGACCCAGTACTTC
j_gene: TRBJ2-5; v_gene: TRBV11-2; abundance: -; len: 16; d_gene: TRBD1; CDR3aa: CASSLSTGGAGETQYF; CDR3nt: TGTGCCAGCAGCTTATCTACAGGGGGCGCCGGGGAGACCCAGTACTTC
j_gene: TRBJ1-2; v_gene: TRBV7-9; abundance: -; len: 15; d_gene: -; CDR3aa: CASSAPGEGDYGYTF; CDR3nt: TGTGCCAGCAGCGCCCCCGGGGAGGGGGACTATGGCTACACCTTC
j_gene: TRBJ2-7; v_gene: TRBV15; abundance: -; len: 15; d_gene: TRBD1; CDR3aa: CATSRTPGTAYEQYF; CDR3nt: TGTGCCACCAGCAGAACCCCCGGGACAGCCTACGAGCAGTACTTC
j_gene: TRBJ2-1; v_gene: TRBV2; abundance: few; len: 20; d_gene: TRBD1; CDR3aa: CASSETPTGPTEFSYNEQFF; CDR3nt: TGTGCCAGCAGTGAAACTCCGACAGGGCCGACAGAATTCTCCTACAATGAGCAGTTCTTC
j_gene: TRBJ2-7; v_gene: TRBV4-1; abundance: few; len: 14; d_gene: -; CDR3aa: CASSQDPATREQYF; CDR3nt: TGCGCCAGCAGCCAAGATCCCGCGACACGCGAGCAGTACTTC
j_gene: TRBJ2-3; v_gene: TRBV28; abundance: few; len: 17; d_gene: TRBD2; CDR3aa: CASRSRVAGGRTDTQYF; CDR3nt: TGTGCCAGCAGGTCACGAGTAGCGGGAGGACGCACAGATACGCAGTATTTT
j_gene: TRBJ1-2; v_gene: TRBV6-5; abundance: few; len: 15; d_gene: TRBD1; CDR3aa: CASSYMTGGGYGYTF; CDR3nt: TGTGCCAGCAGTTACATGACAGGGGGCGGGTATGGCTACACCTTC
j_gene: TRBJ2-5; v_gene: TRBV2; abundance: -; len: 14; d_gene: -; CDR3aa: CASTEQGAQETQYF; CDR3nt: TGTGCCAGTACTGAACAGGGAGCCCAAGAGACCCAGTACTTC
j_gene: TRBJ1-1; v_gene: TRBV20-1; abundance: -; len: 13; d_gene: -; CDR3aa: CSAPGVGDTEVFF; CDR3nt: TGCAGTGCCCCCGGGGTGGGGGACACTGAAGTTTTCTTT
j_gene: TRBJ1-1; v_gene: TRBV29-1; abundance: few; len: 12; d_gene: -; CDR3aa: CSVGRANTEAFF; CDR3nt: TGCAGCGTTGGCCGGGCGAACACTGAAGCTTTCTTT
j_gene: TRBJ2-1; v_gene: TRBV27; abundance: few; len: 13; d_gene: -; CDR3aa: CASSSQLGNEQFF; CDR3nt: TGTGCCAGCAGTTCCCAGCTAGGCAATGAGCAGTTCTTC
j_gene: TRBJ2-7; v_gene: TRBV7-2; abundance: few; len: 14; d_gene: -; CDR3aa: CASSLEGTIKEQYF; CDR3nt: TGTGCCAGCAGCTTAGAAGGGACCATAAAAGAGCAGTACTTC
j_gene: TRBJ2-7; v_gene: TRBV5-6; abundance: -; len: 16; d_gene: TRBD2; CDR3aa: CASSWGLAGFSYEQYF; CDR3nt: TGTGCCAGCAGCTGGGGACTAGCGGGATTTTCCTACGAGCAGTACTTC
j_gene: TRBJ2-3; v_gene: TRBV12-3/TRBV12-4; abundance: -; len: 18; d_gene: TRBD1; CDR3aa: CASSSKTGQGPRADTQYF; CDR3nt: TGTGCCAGCAGTTCTAAAACTGGACAGGGGCCGAGAGCAGATACGCAGTATTTT
j_gene: TRBJ2-5; v_gene: TRBV3-1; abundance: -; len: 16; d_gene: -; CDR3aa: CASSRVSGPYQETQYF; CDR3nt: TGTGCCAGCAGCCGAGTTTCGGGACCGTACCAAGAGACCCAGTACTTC
j_gene: TRBJ2-7; v_gene: TRBV28; abundance: -; len: 14; d_gene: -; CDR3aa: CASSFAGEIYEQYF; CDR3nt: TGTGCCAGCAGTTTTGCGGGTGAAATCTACGAGCAGTACTTC
j_gene: TRBJ2-1; v_gene: TRBV28; abundance: -; len: 14; d_gene: TRBD2; CDR3aa: CASSSSGRWDEQFF; CDR3nt: TGTGCCAGCAGTTCTAGCGGGAGATGGGATGAGCAGTTCTTC
j_gene: TRBJ2-7; v_gene: TRBV7-9; abundance: -; len: 17; d_gene: -; CDR3aa: CASTGGTGTPHFYEQYF; CDR3nt: TGTGCCAGCACGGGGGGGACAGGGACTCCGCATTTCTACGAGCAGTACTTC
j_gene: TRBJ2-7; v_gene: TRBV29-1; abundance: -; len: 13; d_gene: TRBD1; CDR3aa: CSVVTGGWYEQYF; CDR3nt: TGCAGCGTTGTTACAGGGGGCTGGTACGAGCAGTACTTC
j_gene: TRBJ2-1; v_gene: TRBV4-1; abundance: -; len: 16; d_gene: -; CDR3aa: CASSQDLTPAYNEQFF; CDR3nt: TGCGCCAGCAGCCAAGATCTTACGCCGGCCTACAATGAGCAGTTCTTC
j_gene: TRBJ2-1; v_gene: TRBV20-1; abundance: few; len: 17; d_gene: -; CDR3aa: CSARIAYSGPWYNEQFF; CDR3nt: TGCAGTGCTAGGATTGCGTATAGCGGTCCTTGGTACAATGAGCAGTTCTTC
j_gene: TRBJ1-1; v_gene: TRBV29-1; abundance: many; len: 13; d_gene: -; CDR3aa: CSVVGPSNAEAFF; CDR3nt: TGCAGCGTTGTAGGCCCGTCTAACGCTGAAGCTTTCTTT
j_gene: TRBJ2-1; v_gene: TRBV4-3; abundance: many; len: 15; d_gene: -; CDR3aa: CASSLPVDGRNEQFF; CDR3nt: TGCGCCAGCAGCCTCCCGGTCGACGGTCGCAATGAGCAGTTCTTC
j_gene: TRBJ2-5; v_gene: TRBV6-2/TRBV6-3; abundance: -; len: 15; d_gene: TRBD2; CDR3aa: CASRRSGVRQETQYF; CDR3nt: TGTGCCAGCAGACGTAGCGGGGTGCGCCAAGAGACCCAGTACTTC
j_gene: TRBJ2-3; v_gene: TRBV15; abundance: few; len: 16; d_gene: TRBD2; CDR3aa: CATSPSPSGGTDTQYF; CDR3nt: TGTGCCACCAGCCCCTCCCCTAGCGGGGGCACAGATACGCAGTATTTT
j_gene: TRBJ1-5; v_gene: TRBV7-6; abundance: few; len: 16; d_gene: TRBD1; CDR3aa: CASSLSPGGSGQPQHF; CDR3nt: TGTGCCAGCAGCTTATCCCCAGGGGGCTCGGGTCAGCCCCAGCATTTT
j_gene: TRBJ2-7; v_gene: TRBV7-8; abundance: -; len: 15; d_gene: TRBD1; CDR3aa: CASTLFQGAGYEQYF; CDR3nt: TGTGCCAGCACCCTCTTCCAGGGGGCGGGGTACGAGCAGTACTTC
j_gene: TRBJ1-2; v_gene: TRBV7-9; abundance: few; len: 14; d_gene: TRBD1; CDR3aa: CASSFGDRVDGYTF; CDR3nt: TGTGCCAGCAGCTTTGGGGACAGGGTCGATGGCTACACCTTC
j_gene: TRBJ2-1; v_gene: TRBV7-2; abundance: -; len: 14; d_gene: -; CDR3aa: CASSEDVSYNEQFF; CDR3nt: TGTGCCAGCAGCGAGGACGTTTCCTACAATGAGCAGTTCTTC
j_gene: TRBJ1-1; v_gene: TRBV30; abundance: few; len: 16; d_gene: TRBD1; CDR3aa: CAWLTGGFKMNTEAFF; CDR3nt: TGTGCCTGGCTGACAGGGGGTTTTAAGATGAACACTGAAGCTTTCTTT
j_gene: TRBJ2-5; v_gene: TRBV4-3; abundance: -; len: 17; d_gene: TRBD2; CDR3aa: CASSQEWRAGIQETQYF; CDR3nt: TGCGCCAGCAGCCAAGAGTGGAGAGCGGGGATCCAAGAGACCCAGTACTTC
j_gene: TRBJ2-3; v_gene: TRBV12-3/TRBV12-4; abundance: many; len: 14; d_gene: -; CDR3aa: CASRRDLSTDTQYF; CDR3nt: TGTGCCAGCAGGAGGGACCTCAGCACAGATACGCAGTATTTT
j_gene: TRBJ2-7; v_gene: TRBV28; abundance: -; len: 13; d_gene: -; CDR3aa: CASSPNSFYEQYF; CDR3nt: TGTGCCAGCAGTCCTAACAGTTTCTACGAGCAGTACTTC
j_gene: TRBJ2-2; v_gene: TRBV18; abundance: few; len: 14; d_gene: TRBD1; CDR3aa: CASSRDRVTGELFF; CDR3nt: TGTGCCAGCTCACGGGACAGAGTCACCGGGGAGCTGTTTTTT
j_gene: TRBJ2-1; v_gene: TRBV7-8; abundance: -; len: 14; d_gene: TRBD2; CDR3aa: CASSLMGLLNEQFF; CDR3nt: TGTGCCAGCAGCTTAATGGGACTACTCAATGAGCAGTTCTTC
j_gene: TRBJ2-7; v_gene: TRBV28; abundance: -; len: 16; d_gene: TRBD1; CDR3aa: CASSGAWTGGSYEQYF; CDR3nt: TGTGCCAGCAGTGGAGCCTGGACAGGGGGCTCCTACGAGCAGTACTTC
j_gene: TRBJ2-2; v_gene: TRBV9; abundance: few; len: 15; d_gene: -; CDR3aa: CASSVTTANTGELFF; CDR3nt: TGTGCCAGCAGCGTAACCACAGCGAACACCGGGGAGCTGTTTTTT